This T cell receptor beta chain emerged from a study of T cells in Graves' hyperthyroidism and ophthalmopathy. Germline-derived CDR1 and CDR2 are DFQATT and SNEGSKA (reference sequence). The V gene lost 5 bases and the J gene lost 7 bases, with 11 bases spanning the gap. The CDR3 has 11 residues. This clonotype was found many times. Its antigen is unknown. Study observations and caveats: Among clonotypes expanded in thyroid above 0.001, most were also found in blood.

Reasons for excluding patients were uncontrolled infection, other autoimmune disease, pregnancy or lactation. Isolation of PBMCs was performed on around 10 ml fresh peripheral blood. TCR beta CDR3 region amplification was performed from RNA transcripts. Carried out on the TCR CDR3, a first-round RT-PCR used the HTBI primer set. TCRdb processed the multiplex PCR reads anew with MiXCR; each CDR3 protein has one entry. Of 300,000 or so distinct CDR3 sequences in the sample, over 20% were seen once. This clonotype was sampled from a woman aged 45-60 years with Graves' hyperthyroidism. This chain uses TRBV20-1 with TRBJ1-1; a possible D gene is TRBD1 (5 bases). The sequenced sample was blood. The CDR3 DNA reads TGCAGTGCTGGGGGGTGGGGTGAAGCTTTCTTT. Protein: CSAGGWGEAFF.